This entry concerns a single T cell receptor (beta chain). Its target is unknown. These data are taken from a study of blood T cells in healthy people across ages. Findings and limits, study-wide: TCR beta diversity per million T cells fell roughly linearly with age. The unknown donor CMV status may have confounded expanded clonotype changes.

A J-beta primer mix and a sample-barcoded 5' primer were used in a second PCR of about 7 to 11 cycles. A single record per CDR3 protein comes from TCRdb applying MiXCR to the 5' RACE reads. Among 590,000 or so distinct CDR3 sequences listed, about 28% were seen once. V lost 3 bases and J 5 bases, leaving 13 bases between the germline ends. Germline V gene lookup returns CDR1 MNHEY and CDR2 SMNVEV (reference sequence). The CDR3 totals 14 residues. This clonotype was sampled from a woman older than 75 in good health. The rearrangement links TRBV27 to TRBJ1-1; D not resolved. The sequencing sample was made of blood. This CDR3 reads CASSFFHFGTEAFF. Written as DNA, the CDR3 is TGTGCCAGCAGTTTCTTCCATTTCGGGACTGAAGCTTTCTTT.